One T cell receptor (beta chain) is described in this entry. This clonotype was seen ten or more times. Its antigen is currently not known. Base qualities are not recorded, but no much larger clone differs from it by a single base. This sample is drawn from a study of response to subunit inactivated influenza vaccine (dated by TCRdb to between 2017 and 2018). For the study in its entirety: The study used deep quantitative T cell receptor repertoire profiling to track responses to a trivalent subunit inactivated influenza vaccine.

V lost 5 bases and J lost 4 bases; the stretch between them is 12 bases long. The CDR3 measures 13 amino acids from cysteine to phenylalanine. Solely the CDR3 DNA is kept, with 39 bases framed from the first base. The CDR1 and CDR2 encoded by the germline V gene are SGHVS and FNYEAQ. Results and caveats for the whole study, not just this receptor: The authors proposed that each seasonal influenza vaccination may bring in only a limited number of new T cells.

The method was RT-PCR. The sequencer listed for this sample is Illumina HiSeq 2500. The raw public reads went through TCRdb reprocessing: fastp at Q25, MiXCR clone calling, in-frame beta chains kept. All rows with the same CDR3 protein become a single entry with the most common DNA and genes. The sample has hundreds of thousands of distinct CDR3 sequences on record, around 14% of them singletons. The ten most abundant clones make up 9.5% to 13% of the sample. Sequenced material: PBMCs from blood, taken 12 days after vaccination. The receptor's source is a man aged 50 to 60 who received an inactivated influenza vaccine. Donor details come from another sample of the same person, matched by shared clones. The chain couples TRBV7-6 to TRBJ2-7; the D gene identity is not certain. The CDR3 region: CASSQGYGYEQYF. At the DNA level, the sequence is TGTGCCAGCAGCCAAGGGTATGGGTACGAGCAGTACTTC.